This T cell receptor (beta chain) was found in a study of blood T cell repertoires in COVID-19. Looking at the study overall: Both acute and convalescent COVID-19 samples were obtained from the United States, Italy and Spain. In each case, the material was cDNA or gDNA derived from T cells, B-cell-depleted T cells, or PBMCs.

Original handling: Amplification of reference gene primers provided the estimated nucleated cell counts. Some clones are missing from TCRdb's copy, which holds only in-frame ones; the method was immunoSEQ multiplex PCR. The V and J calls and clone size were taken over from that table, and D and trimming were inferred from the DNA. The sample has roughly 250,000 clones, around 87% seen once. Membership in each cohort depended on participant-reported clinical history. V lost 2 bases and J 6 bases, leaving 16 bases between the germline ends. CDR3 length: 15 amino acids. Germline assignment: CDR1 GTSNPN and CDR2 SVGIG (reference sequence).

The specimen sequenced was PBMCs or T cells enriched from blood (not recorded which). The sequence derives from a woman in her 30s with acute COVID-19. This rearrangement joins TRBV30 to TRBJ1-4, with D unresolved. The CDR3 reads CAWSRWSRRDEKLFF. The CDR3 DNA sequence: TGTGCCTGGAGTCGGTGGTCCCGTCGGGATGAAAAACTGTTTTTT.